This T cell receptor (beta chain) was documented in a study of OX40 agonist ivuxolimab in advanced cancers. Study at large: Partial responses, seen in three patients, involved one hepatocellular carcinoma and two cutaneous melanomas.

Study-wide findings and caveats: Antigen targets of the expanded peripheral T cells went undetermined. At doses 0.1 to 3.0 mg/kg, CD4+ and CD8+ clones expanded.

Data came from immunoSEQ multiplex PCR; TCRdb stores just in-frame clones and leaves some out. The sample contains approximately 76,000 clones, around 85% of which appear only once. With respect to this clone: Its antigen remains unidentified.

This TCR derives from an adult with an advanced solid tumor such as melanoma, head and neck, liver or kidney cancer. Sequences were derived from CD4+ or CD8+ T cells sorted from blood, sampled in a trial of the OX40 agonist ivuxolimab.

The CDR3 DNA reads as TGTGCCACCCAAGGGCTGACGGTGTTCGATTCACCCCTCCACTTT. Translation gives CATQGLTVFDSPLHF. This sequence joins TRBV6-1 and TRBJ1-6; D is undetermined. The CDR3 is made up of 15 amino acids. The germline V gene encodes CDR1 MNHNS and CDR2 SASEGT. The V end lost 10 bases, the J end lost 8 bases, and 21 bases lay between the germline ends.